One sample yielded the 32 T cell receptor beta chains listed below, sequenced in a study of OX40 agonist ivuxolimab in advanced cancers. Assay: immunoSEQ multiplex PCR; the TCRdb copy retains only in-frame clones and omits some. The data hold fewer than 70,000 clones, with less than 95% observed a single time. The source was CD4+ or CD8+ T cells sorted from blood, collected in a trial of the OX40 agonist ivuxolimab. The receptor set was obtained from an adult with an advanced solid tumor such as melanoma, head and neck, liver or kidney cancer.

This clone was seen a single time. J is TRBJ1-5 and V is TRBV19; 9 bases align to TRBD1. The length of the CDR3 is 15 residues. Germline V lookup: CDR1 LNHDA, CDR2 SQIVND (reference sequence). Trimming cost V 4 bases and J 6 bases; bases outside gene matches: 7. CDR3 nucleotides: TGTGCCAGTAGTACCGGACAGGGGTCCGGTCAGCCCCAGCATTTT. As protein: CASSTGQGSGQPQHF.

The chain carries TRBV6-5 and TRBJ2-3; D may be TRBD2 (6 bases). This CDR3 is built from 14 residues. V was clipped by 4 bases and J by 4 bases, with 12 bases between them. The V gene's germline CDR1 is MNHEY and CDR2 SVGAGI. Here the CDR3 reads CASSSRDWADTQYF. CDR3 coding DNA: TGTGCCAGCAGTTCAAGGGACTGGGCAGATACGCAGTATTTT.

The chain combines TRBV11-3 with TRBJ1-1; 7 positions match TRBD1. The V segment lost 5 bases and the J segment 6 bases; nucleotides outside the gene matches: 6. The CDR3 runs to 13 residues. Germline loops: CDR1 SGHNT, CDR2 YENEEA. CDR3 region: CASSPRQGPEAFF. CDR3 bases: TGTGCCAGCAGCCCCAGACAGGGACCTGAAGCTTTCTTT.

The CDR3 is CASSRAGTNQETQYF. The CDR3 nucleotides are TGTGCCAGCAGCAGAGCCGGGACAAACCAAGAGACCCAGTACTTC. The chain links TRBV11-3 to TRBJ2-5, with D perhaps matching TRBD1 (6 bases). This CDR3 comprises 15 residues. V lost 5 bases, J lost 0 bases, and 13 bases lay in between. CDR1 is SGHNT and CDR2 is YENEEA in the germline V gene.

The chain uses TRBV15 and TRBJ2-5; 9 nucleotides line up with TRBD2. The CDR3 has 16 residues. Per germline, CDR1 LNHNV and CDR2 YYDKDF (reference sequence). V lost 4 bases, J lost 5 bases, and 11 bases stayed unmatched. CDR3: CATSTRLAVGGETQYF. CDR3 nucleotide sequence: TGTGCCACCAGCACCAGACTAGCGGTAGGGGGGGAGACCCAGTACTTC.

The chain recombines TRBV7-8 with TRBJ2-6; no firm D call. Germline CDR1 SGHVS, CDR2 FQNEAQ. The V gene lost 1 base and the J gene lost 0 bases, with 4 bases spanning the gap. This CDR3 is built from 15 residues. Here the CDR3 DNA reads TGTGCCAGCAGCTTAGTAGCCTCTGGGGCCAACGTCCTGACTTTC. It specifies CASSLVASGANVLTF.

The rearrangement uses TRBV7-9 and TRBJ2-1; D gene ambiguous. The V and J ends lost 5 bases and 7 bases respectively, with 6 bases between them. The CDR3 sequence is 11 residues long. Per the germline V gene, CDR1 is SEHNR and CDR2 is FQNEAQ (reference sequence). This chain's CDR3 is CASSPINEQFF. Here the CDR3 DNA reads TGTGCCAGCAGCCCCATAAATGAGCAGTTCTTC.

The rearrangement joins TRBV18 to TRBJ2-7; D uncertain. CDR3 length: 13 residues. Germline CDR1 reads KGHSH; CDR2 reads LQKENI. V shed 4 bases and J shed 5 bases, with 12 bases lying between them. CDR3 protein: CASSRGSADEQYF. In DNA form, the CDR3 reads TGTGCCAGCTCACGGGGTTCGGCCGACGAGCAGTACTTC.

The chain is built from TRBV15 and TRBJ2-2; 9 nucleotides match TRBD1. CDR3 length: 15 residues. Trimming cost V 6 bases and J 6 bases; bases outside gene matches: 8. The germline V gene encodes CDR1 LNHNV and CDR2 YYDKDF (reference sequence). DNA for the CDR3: TGTGCCACCAGTTTCGGAGACAGGGGGGCCGGGGAGCTGTTTTTT. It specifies CATSFGDRGAGELFF.

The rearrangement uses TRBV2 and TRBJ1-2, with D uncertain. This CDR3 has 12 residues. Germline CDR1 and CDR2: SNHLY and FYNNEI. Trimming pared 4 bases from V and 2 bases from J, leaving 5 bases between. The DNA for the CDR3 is TGTGCCAGCAGTGGCTGGAACTATGGCTACACCTTC. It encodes CASSGWNYGYTF.

CDR3 sequence (DNA): TGTGCCTGGGCGGACAGGTCAAGAAATAATTCACCCCTCCACTTT. It codes for CAWADRSRNNSPLHF. This chain links TRBV30 with TRBJ1-6, with 7 bases matching TRBD1. CDR1 is GTSNPN, CDR2 SVGIG, per germline (reference sequence). With 5 bases clipped from V and 5 bases from J, the junction kept 9 bases outside the gene matches. The CDR3 covers 15 residues.

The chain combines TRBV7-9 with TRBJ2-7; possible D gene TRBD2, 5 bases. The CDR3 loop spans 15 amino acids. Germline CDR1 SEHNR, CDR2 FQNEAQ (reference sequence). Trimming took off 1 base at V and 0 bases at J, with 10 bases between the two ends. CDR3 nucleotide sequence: TGTGCCAGCAGCTTAGGGACCGGGAACTCCTACGAGCAGTACTTC. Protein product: CASSLGTGNSYEQYF.

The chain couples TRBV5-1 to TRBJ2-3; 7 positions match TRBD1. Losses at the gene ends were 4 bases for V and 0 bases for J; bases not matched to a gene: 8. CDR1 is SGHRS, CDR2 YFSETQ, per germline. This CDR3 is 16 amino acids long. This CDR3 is CASSANRGTSTDTQYF. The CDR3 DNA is TGCGCCAGCAGCGCCAACAGGGGAACAAGCACAGATACGCAGTATTTT.

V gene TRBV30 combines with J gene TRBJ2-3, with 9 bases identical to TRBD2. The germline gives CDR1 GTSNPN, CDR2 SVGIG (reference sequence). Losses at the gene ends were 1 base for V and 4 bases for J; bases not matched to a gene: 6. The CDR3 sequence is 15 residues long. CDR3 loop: CAWSGFAGGPDTQYF. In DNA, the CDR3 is TGTGCCTGGAGTGGTTTTGCGGGAGGGCCAGATACGCAGTATTTT.

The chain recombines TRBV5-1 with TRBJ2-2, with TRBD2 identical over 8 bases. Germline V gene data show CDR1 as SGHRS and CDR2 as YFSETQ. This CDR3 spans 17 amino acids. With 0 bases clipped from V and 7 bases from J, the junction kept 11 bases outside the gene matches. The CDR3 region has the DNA TGCGCCAGCAGCTTGGCGTCTGCGGGAGGTGGTAGCGGGGAGCTGTTTTTT. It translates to CASSLASAGGGSGELFF.

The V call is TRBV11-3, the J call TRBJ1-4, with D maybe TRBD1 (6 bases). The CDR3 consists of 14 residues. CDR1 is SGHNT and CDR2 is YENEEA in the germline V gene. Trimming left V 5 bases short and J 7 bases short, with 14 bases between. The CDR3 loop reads CASSLTGQREKLFF. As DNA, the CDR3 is TGTGCCAGCAGCCTTACGGGACAACGTGAAAAACTGTTTTTT.

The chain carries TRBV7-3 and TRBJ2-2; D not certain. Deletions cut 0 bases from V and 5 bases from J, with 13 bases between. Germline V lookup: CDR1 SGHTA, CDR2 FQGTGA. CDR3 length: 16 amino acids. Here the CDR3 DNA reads TGTGCCAGCAGCTTAACGGGGAATGGACCGACCGGGGAGCTGTTTTTT. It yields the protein CASSLTGNGPTGELFF.

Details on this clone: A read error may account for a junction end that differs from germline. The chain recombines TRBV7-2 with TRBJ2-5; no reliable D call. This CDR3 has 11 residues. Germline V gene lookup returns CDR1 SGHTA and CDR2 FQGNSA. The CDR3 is CASGLAETQYF. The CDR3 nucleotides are TGTGCCAGCGGCTTAGCTGAGACCCAGTACTTC.

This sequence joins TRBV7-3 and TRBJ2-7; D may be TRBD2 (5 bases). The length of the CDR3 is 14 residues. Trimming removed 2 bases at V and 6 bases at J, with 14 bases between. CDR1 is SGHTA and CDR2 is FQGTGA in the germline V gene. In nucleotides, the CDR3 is TGTGCCAGCAGCTTAGTGGGTTTCGAGGGCGAGCAGTACTTC. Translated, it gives CASSLVGFEGEQYF.

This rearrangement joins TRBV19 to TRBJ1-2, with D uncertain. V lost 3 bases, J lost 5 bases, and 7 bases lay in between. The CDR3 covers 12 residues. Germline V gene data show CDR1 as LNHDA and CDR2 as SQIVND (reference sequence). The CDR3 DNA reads TGTGCCAGTAGTATGGCAAATTATGGCTACACCTTC. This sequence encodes CASSMANYGYTF.

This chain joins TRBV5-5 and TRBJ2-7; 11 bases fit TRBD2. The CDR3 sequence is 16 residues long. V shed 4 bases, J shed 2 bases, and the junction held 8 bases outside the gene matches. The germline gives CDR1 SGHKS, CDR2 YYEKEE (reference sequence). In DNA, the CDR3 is TGTGCCAGCAGCCCTACCGGGACTAGCGGCACCTACGAGCAGTACTTC. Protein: CASSPTGTSGTYEQYF.

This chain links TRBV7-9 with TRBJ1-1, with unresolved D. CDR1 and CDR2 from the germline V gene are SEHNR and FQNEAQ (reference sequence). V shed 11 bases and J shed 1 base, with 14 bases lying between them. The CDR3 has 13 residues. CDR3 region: CASHPGPNTEAFF. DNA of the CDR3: TGTGCCTCCCACCCTGGACCGAACACTGAAGCTTTCTTT. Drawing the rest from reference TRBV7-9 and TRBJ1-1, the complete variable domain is DTGVSQNPRHKITKRGQNVTFRCDPISEHNRLYWYRQTLGQGPEFLTYFQNEAQLEKSRLLSDRFSAERPKGSFSTLEIQRTEQGDSAMYLCASHPGPNTEAFFGQGTRLTVV.

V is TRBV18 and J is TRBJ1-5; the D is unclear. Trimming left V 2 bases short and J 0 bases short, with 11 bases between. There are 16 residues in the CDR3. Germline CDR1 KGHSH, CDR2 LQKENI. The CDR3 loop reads CASSPLGSNSNQPQHF. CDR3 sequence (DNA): TGTGCCAGCTCACCATTGGGGTCCAATAGCAATCAGCCCCAGCATTTT.

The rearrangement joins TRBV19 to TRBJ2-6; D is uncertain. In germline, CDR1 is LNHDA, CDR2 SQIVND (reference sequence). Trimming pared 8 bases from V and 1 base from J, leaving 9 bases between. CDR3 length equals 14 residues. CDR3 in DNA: TGTGCCAGTCAACAGATTTCTGGGGCCAACGTCCTGACTTTC. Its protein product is CASQQISGANVLTF.

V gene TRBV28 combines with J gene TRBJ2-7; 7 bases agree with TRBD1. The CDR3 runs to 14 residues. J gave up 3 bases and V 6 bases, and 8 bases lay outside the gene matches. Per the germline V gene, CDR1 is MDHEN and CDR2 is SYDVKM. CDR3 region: CASRWNRGYYEQYF. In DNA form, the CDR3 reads TGTGCCAGCAGGTGGAACAGGGGATACTACGAGCAGTACTTC.

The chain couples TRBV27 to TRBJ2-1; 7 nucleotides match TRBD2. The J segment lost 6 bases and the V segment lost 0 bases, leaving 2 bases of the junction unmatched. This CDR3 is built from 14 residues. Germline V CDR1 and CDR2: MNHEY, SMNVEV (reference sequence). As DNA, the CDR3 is TGTGCCAGCAGTTTATCTCGGACTAGCAATGAGCAGTTCTTC. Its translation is CASSLSRTSNEQFF.

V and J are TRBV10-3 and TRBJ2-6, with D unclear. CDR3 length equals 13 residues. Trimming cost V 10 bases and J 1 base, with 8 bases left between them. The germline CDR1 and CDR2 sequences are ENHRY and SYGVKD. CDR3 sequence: CATLGSGANVLTF. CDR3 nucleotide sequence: TGTGCCACCCTGGGATCTGGGGCCAACGTCCTGACTTTC.

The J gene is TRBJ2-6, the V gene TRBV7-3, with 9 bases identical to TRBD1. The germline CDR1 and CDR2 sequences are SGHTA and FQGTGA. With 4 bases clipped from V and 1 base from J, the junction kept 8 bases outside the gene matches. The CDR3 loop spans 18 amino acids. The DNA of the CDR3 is TGTGCCAGCAGCTCCCCGACAGGGGGTGCTTCTGGGGCCAACGTCCTGACTTTC. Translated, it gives CASSSPTGGASGANVLTF.

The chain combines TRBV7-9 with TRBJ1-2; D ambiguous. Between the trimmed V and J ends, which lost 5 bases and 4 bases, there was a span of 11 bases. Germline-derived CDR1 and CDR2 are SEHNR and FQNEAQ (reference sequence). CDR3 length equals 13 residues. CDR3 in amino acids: CASSRSLVYGYTF. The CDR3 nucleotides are TGTGCCAGCAGCCGGAGCCTGGTCTATGGCTACACCTTC.

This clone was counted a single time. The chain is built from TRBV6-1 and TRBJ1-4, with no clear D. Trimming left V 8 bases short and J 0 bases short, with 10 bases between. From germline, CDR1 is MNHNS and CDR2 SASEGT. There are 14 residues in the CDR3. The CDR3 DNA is TGTGCCAGCGCGCATTCAGCAACTAATGAAAAACTGTTTTTT. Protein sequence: CASAHSATNEKLFF.

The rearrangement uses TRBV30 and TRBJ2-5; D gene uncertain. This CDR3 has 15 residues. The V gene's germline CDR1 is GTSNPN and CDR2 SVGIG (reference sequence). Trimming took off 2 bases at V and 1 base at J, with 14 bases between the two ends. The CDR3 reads CAWSTGWRFQETQYF. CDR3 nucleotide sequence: TGTGCCTGGAGTACCGGTTGGCGATTCCAAGAGACCCAGTACTTC.

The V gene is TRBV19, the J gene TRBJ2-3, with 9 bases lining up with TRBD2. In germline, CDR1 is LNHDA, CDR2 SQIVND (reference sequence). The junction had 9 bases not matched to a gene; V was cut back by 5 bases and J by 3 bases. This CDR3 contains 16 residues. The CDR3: CASSSPGLAMTDTQYF. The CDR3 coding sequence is TGTGCCAGTAGTTCCCCGGGACTAGCCATGACAGATACGCAGTATTTT.